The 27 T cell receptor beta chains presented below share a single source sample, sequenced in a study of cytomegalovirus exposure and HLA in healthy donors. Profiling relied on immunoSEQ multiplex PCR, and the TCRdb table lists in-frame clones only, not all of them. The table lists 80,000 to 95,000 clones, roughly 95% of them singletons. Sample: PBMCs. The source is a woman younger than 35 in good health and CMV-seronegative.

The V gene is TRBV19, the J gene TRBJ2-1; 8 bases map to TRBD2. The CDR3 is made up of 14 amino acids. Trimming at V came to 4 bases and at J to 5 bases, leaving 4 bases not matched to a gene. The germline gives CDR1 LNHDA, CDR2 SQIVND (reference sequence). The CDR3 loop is CASSNRGRNNEQFF. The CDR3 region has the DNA TGTGCCAGTAGTAACCGCGGGAGGAACAATGAGCAGTTCTTC.

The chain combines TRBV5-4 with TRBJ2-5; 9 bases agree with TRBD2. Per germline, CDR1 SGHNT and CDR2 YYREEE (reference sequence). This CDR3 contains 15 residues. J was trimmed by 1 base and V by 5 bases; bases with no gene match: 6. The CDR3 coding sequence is TGTGCCAGCAGGTTACAGACTAGCGGCCAAGAGACCCAGTACTTC. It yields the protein CASRLQTSGQETQYF.

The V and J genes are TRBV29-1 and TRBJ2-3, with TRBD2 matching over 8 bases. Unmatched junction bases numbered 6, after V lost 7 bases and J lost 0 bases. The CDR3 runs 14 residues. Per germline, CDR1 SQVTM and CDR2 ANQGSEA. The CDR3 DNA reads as TGCAGCGCCTTAGCGGGATTGAGCACAGATACGCAGTATTTT. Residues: CSALAGLSTDTQYF.

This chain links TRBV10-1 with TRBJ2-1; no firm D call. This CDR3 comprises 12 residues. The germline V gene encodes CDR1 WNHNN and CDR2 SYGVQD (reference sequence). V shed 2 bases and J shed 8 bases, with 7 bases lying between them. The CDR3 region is CASSEKSDEQFF. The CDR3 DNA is TGCGCCAGCAGTGAGAAGTCGGATGAGCAGTTCTTC.

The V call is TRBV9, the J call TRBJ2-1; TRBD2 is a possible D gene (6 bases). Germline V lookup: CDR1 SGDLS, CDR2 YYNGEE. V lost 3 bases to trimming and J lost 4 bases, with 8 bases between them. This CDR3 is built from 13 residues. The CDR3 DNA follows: TGTGCCAGCAGCGGGGCGGGATACAATGAGCAGTTCTTC. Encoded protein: CASSGAGYNEQFF.

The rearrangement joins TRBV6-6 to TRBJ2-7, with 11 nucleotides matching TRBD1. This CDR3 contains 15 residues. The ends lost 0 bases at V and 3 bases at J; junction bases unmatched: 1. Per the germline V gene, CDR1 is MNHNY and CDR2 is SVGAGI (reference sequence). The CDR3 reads CASSYSGTGGYEQYF. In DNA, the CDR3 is TGTGCCAGCAGTTACTCAGGGACAGGGGGCTACGAGCAGTACTTC.

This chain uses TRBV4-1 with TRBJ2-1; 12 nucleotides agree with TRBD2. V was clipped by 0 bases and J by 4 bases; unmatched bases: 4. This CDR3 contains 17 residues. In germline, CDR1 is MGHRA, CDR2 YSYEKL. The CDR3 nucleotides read TGCGCCAGCAGCCAAGACCGACTAGCGGGGGCTTACAATGAGCAGTTCTTC. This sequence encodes CASSQDRLAGAYNEQFF.

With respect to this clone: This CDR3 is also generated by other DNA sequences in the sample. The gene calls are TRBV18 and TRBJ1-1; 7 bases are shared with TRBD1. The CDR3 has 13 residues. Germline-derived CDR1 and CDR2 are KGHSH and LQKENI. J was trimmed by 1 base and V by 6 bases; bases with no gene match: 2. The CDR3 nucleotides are TGTGCCAGCTCCCGGGACAGGAACACTGAAGCTTTCTTT. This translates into CASSRDRNTEAFF.

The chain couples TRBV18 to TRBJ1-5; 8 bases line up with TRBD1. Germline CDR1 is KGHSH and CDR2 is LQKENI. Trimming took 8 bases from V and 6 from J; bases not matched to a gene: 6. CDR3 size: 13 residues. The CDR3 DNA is TGTGCCAGCACCCAGGGGGCTGGTCAGCCCCAGCATTTT. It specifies CASTQGAGQPQHF.

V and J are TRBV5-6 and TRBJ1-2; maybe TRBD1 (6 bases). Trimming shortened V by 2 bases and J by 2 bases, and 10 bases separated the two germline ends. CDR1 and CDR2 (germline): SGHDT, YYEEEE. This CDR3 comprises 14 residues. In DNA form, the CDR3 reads TGTGCCAGCAGCTTAGGACAGCTAAACTATGGCTACACCTTC. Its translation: CASSLGQLNYGYTF.

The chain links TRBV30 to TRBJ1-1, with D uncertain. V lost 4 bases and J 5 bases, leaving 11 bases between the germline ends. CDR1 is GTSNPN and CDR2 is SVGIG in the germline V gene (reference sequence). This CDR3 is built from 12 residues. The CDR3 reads CAWTLIGTEAFF. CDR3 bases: TGTGCCTGGACCCTCATCGGGACTGAAGCTTTCTTT.

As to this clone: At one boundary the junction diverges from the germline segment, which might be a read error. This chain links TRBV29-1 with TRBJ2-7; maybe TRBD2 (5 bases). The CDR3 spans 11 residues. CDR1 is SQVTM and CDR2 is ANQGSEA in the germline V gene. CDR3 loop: CSGIVTWEQYF. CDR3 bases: TGCAGCGGTATTGTAACGTGGGAGCAATACTTC.

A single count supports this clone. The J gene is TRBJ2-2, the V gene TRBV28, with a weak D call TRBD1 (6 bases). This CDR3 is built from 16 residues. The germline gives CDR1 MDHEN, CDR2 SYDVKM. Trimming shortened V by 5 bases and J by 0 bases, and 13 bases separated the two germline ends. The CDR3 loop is CASSPQDSTNTGELFF. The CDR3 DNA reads TGTGCCAGCAGTCCCCAGGACAGCACGAACACCGGGGAGCTGTTTTTT.

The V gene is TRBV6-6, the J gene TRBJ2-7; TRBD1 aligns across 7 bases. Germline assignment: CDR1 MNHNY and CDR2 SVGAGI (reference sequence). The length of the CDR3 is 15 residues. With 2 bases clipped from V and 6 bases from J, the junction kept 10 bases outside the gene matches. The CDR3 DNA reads TGTGCCAGCAGTTACGAGCACAGGGGTAAAGGCGAGCAGTACTTC. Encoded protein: CASSYEHRGKGEQYF.

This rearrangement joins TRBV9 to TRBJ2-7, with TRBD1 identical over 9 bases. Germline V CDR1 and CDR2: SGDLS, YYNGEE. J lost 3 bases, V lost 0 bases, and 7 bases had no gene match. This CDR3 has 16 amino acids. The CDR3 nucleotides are TGTGCCAGCAGCGTAGGAACGACGGGACAGGGCTACGAGCAGTACTTC. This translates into CASSVGTTGQGYEQYF.

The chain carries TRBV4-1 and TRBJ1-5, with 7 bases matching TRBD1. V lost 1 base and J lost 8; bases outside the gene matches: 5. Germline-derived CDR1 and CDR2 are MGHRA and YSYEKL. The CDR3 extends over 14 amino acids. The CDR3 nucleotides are TGCGCCAGCAGCCAAGGCAGGGGGTTCGAGCCCCAGCATTTT. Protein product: CASSQGRGFEPQHF.

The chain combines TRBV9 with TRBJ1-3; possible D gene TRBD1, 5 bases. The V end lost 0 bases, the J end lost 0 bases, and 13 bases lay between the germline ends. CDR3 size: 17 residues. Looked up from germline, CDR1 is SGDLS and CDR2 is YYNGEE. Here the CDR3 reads CASSVGTGSLSGNTIYF. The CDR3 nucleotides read TGTGCCAGCAGCGTAGGTACAGGATCCCTCTCTGGAAACACCATATATTTT.

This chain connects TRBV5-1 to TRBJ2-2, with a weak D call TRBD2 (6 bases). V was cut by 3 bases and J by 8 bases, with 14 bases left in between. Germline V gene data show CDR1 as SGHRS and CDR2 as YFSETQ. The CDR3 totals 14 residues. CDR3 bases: TGCGCCAGCAGCTCCGGTACTAGCTCGGGGGAGCTGTTTTTT. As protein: CASSSGTSSGELFF.

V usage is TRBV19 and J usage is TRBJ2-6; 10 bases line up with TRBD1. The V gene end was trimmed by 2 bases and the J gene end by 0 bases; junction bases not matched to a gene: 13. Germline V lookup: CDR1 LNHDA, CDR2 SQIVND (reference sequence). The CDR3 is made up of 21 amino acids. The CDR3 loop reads CASSIWGWGTGEDSGANVLTF. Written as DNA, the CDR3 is TGTGCCAGTAGTATATGGGGATGGGGGACAGGGGAAGACTCTGGGGCCAACGTCCTGACTTTC.

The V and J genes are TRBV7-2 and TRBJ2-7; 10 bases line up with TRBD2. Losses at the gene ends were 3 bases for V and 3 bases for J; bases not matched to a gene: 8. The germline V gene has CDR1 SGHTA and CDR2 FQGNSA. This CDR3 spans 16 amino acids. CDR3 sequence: CASSLQASGSLYEQYF. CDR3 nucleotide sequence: TGTGCCAGCAGCTTGCAAGCTAGCGGGAGCCTCTACGAGCAGTACTTC.

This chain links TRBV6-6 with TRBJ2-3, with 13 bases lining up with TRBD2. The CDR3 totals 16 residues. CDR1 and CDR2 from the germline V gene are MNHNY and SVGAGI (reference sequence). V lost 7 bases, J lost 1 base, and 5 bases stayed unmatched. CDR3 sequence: CASTDGLAGGTDTQYF. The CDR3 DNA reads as TGTGCCAGCACCGATGGACTAGCGGGAGGCACAGATACGCAGTATTTT.

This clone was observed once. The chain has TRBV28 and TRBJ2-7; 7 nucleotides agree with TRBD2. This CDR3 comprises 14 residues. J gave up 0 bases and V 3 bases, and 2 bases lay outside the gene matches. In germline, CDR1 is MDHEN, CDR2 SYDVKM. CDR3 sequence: CASSFGGGSYEQYF. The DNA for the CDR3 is TGTGCCAGCAGTTTTGGCGGGGGCTCCTACGAGCAGTACTTC. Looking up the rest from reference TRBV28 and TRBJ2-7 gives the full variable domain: DVKVTQSSRYLVKRTGEKVFLECVQDMDHENMFWYRQDPGLGLRLIYFSYDVKMKEKGDIPEGYSVSREKKERFSLILESASTNQTSMYLCASSFGGGSYEQYFGPGTRLTVT.

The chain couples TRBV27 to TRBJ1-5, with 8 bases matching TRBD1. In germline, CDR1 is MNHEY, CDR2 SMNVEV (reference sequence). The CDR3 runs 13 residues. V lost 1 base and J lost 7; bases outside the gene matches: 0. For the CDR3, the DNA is TGTGCCAGCAGTTTATGGGACAGGCAGCCCCAGCATTTT. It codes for CASSLWDRQPQHF.

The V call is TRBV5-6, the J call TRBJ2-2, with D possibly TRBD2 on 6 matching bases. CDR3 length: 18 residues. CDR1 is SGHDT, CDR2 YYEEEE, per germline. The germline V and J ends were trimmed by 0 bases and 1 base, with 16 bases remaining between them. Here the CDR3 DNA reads TGTGCCAGCAGCTTGGATCAAGGGCTAGCGATGAACACCGGGGAGCTGTTTTTT. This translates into CASSLDQGLAMNTGELFF.

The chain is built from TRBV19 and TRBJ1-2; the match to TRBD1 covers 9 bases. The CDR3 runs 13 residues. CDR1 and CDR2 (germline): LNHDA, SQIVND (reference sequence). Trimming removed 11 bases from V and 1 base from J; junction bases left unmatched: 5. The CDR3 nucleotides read TGTGCCGGACGGGACAGGGATAACTATGGCTACACCTTC. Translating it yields CAGRDRDNYGYTF.

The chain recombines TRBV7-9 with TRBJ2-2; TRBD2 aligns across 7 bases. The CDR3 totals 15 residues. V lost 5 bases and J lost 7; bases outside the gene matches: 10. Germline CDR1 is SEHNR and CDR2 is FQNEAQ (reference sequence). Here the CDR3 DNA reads TGTGCCAGCAGCCCCTGGGAGGGAAAGTACGGGGAGCTGTTTTTT. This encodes CASSPWEGKYGELFF.

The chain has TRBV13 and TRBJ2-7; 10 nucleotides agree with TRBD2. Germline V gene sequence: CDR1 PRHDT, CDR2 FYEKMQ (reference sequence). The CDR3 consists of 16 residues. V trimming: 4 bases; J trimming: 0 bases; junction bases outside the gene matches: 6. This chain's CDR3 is CASSSTGTSVSYEQYF. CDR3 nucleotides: TGTGCCAGCAGCTCAACCGGGACTAGCGTCTCCTACGAGCAGTACTTC.